These 28 T cell receptor beta chains came from one sample sequenced in a study of T cells after yellow fever vaccination. Using its own MiXCR run on the 5' RACE reads, TCRdb lists one record per CDR3 protein. The sample lists approximately 330,000 distinct CDR3 sequences; approximately 4% were seen once. Sequenced material: PBMCs, taken 5 days after the yellow fever booster vaccination. Receptors were obtained from a young man who received the YFV17D yellow fever vaccine.

This chain uses TRBV3-1 with TRBJ2-5; D is undetermined. This CDR3 has 16 amino acids. Germline values: CDR1 LGHDT, CDR2 YNNKEL (reference sequence). Trimming left V 4 bases short and J 5 bases short, with 20 bases between. Here the CDR3 DNA reads TGTGCCAGCAGCCGGAGAGCCTTCGAGCTGGAGGAGACCCAGTACTTC. Translation: CASSRRAFELEETQYF.

This clonotype was counted many times. The chain employs TRBV20-1 and TRBJ2-3; tentatively, D is TRBD1 (6 bases). The CDR3 extends over 13 amino acids. Trimming cost V 6 bases and J 5 bases, with 15 bases left between them. The germline CDR1 and CDR2 sequences are DFQATT and SNEGSKA (reference sequence). CDR3: CSARRDTEDTQYF. The CDR3 DNA reads TGCAGTGCGAGACGGGACACAGAAGATACGCAGTATTTT.

In this sample, this clonotype turned up a few times. This sequence joins TRBV27 and TRBJ1-1; D uncertain. The CDR3 length is 14 residues. Trimming removed 6 bases at V and 4 bases at J, with 15 bases between. Germline V gene sequence: CDR1 MNHEY, CDR2 SMNVEV (reference sequence). CDR3 sequence: CASRPGLLGTEAFF. The CDR3 DNA reads as TGTGCCAGCAGACCCGGACTCCTGGGCACTGAAGCTTTCTTT.

This clonotype occurred a few times. It is unclear where the CDR3 begins or ends on the DNA, so no DNA is shown, and the CDR3 is as TCRdb lists it. The CDR3 loop is CISVPEASDRVDEQYF. The chain has TRBV7-5 and TRBJ2-7; the table's D call, TRBD1, was not checked against the DNA. TRBV7-5 is noted as a pseudogene. The CDR3 length is 16 residues, termini included.

In its sample, this clonotype was seen a few times. The gene calls are TRBV29-1 and TRBJ2-2; 11 bases match TRBD2. Trimming took 6 bases from V and 0 from J; bases not matched to a gene: 6. The V gene's germline CDR1 is SQVTM and CDR2 ANQGSEA. The CDR3 is made up of 16 amino acids. The CDR3 sequence is CSVGSGGASNTGELFF. The CDR3 DNA reads as TGCAGCGTCGGTAGCGGGGGGGCATCGAACACCGGGGAGCTGTTTTTT.

This clonotype was picked up many times. The genes are TRBV24-1 and TRBJ2-3; possibly TRBD1 for D (6 bases). Germline assignment: CDR1 KGHDR and CDR2 SFDVKD. The V end lost 2 bases, the J end lost 2 bases, and 10 bases lay between the germline ends. This CDR3 is built from 15 residues. The CDR3, as DNA: TGTGCCACCAGTGATTACAGGGAGACCACAGATACGCAGTATTTT. Encoded protein: CATSDYRETTDTQYF.

This clonotype has a count of ten or more. J is TRBJ2-1 and V is TRBV5-1; 10 bases match TRBD2. Looked up from germline, CDR1 is SGHRS and CDR2 is YFSETQ. There are 16 residues in the CDR3. The ends lost 2 bases at V and 5 bases at J; junction bases unmatched: 7. CDR3 DNA sequence: TGCGCCAGCAGCTTCCCAGCGGGGGGGCCTGACAATGAGCAGTTCTTC. Amino acids: CASSFPAGGPDNEQFF.

This clonotype was seen repeatedly, ten times or more. The chain links TRBV6-2 or TRBV6-3 to TRBJ2-7; TRBD1 is a possible D gene (6 bases). Germline CDR1 MNHEY, CDR2 SVGEGT. Trimming cost V 6 bases and J 2 bases, with 11 bases left between them. The CDR3 extends over 13 amino acids. This chain's CDR3 is CASSPDSTYEQYF. CDR3 coding DNA: TGTGCCAGCAGCCCGGACAGTACCTACGAGCAGTACTTC.

This clonotype was seen repeatedly, ten times or more. This chain joins TRBV7-9 and TRBJ2-5; D is perhaps TRBD2 (6 bases). Germline CDR1 SEHNR, CDR2 FQNEAQ (reference sequence). This CDR3 contains 13 residues. V lost 5 bases and J lost 5, with 12 bases in between. CDR3 amino acids: CASSRRDSETQYF. CDR3 DNA: TGTGCCAGCAGCCGCCGGGACTCGGAGACCCAGTACTTC. Variable domain in full (rest from reference TRBV7-9 and TRBJ2-5): DTGVSQNPRHKITKRGQNVTFRCDPISEHNRLYWYRQTLGQGPEFLTYFQNEAQLEKSRLLSDRFSAERPKGSFSTLEIQRTEQGDSAMYLCASSRRDSETQYFGPGTRLLVL.

V usage is TRBV5-1 and J usage is TRBJ2-1; 9 bases are a match to TRBD2. The junction had 6 bases not matched to a gene; V was cut back by 0 bases and J by 8 bases. CDR1 SGHRS and CDR2 YFSETQ come from the germline V gene. The CDR3 is made up of 15 amino acids. The CDR3, as DNA: TGCGCCAGCAGCTTGGTTTCCGCGGGGGGGGATGAGCAGTTCTTC. Its translation is CASSLVSAGGDEQFF.

This clonotype was observed a handful of times. This rearrangement joins TRBV7-3 to TRBJ2-7, with a weak D call TRBD2 (6 bases). The V gene lost 1 base and the J gene lost 0 bases, with 13 bases spanning the gap. The CDR3 sequence is 16 residues long. Per the germline V gene, CDR1 is SGHTA and CDR2 is FQGTGA. CDR3 DNA: TGTGCCAGCAGCTTAAGCCCGGCGGGGAGCTCCTACGAGCAGTACTTC. This encodes CASSLSPAGSSYEQYF.

The chain has TRBV20-1 and TRBJ2-1; 12 bases line up with TRBD2. Germline assignment: CDR1 DFQATT and CDR2 SNEGSKA (reference sequence). J lost 7 bases, V lost 3 bases, and 7 bases had no gene match. The CDR3 is made up of 15 amino acids. CDR3 residues: CSARVLAGGWNEQFF. CDR3 DNA: TGCAGTGCTAGGGTCCTAGCGGGGGGGTGGAATGAGCAGTTCTTC.

Concerning this clonotype: A much larger clonotype is one base distant, so this may be a read error. The chain combines TRBV5-4 with TRBJ2-1, with 13 nucleotides matching TRBD2. The CDR3 is 15 amino acids. The germline CDR1 and CDR2 sequences are SGHNT and YYREEE (reference sequence). The DNA of the CDR3 is TGTGCCTGCAGCTCTGGACTAGCGGGGGACAATGAGCAGTTCTTC. Protein product: CACSSGLAGDNEQFF. The whole variable domain, filled in from reference TRBV5-4 and TRBJ2-1, reads ETGVTQSPTHLIKTRGQQVTLRCSSQSGHNTVSWYQQALGQGPQFIFQYYREEENGRGNFPPRFSGLQFPNYSSELNVNALELDDSALYLCACSSGLAGDNEQFFGPGTRLTVL.

This clonotype was seen many times. The rearrangement links TRBV5-1 to TRBJ1-5; D unresolved. There are 14 residues in the CDR3. V gave up 7 bases and J gave up 0 bases, with 11 bases separating them. Germline V lookup: CDR1 SGHRS, CDR2 YFSETQ. The chain's CDR3 is CASSPGHSNQPQHF. CDR3 DNA sequence: TGCGCCAGCTCTCCAGGCCATAGCAATCAGCCCCAGCATTTT.

This clonotype came up many times. V and J are TRBV20-1 and TRBJ1-6; 7 bases map to TRBD1. Germline V lookup: CDR1 DFQATT, CDR2 SNEGSKA (reference sequence). The J segment lost 12 bases and the V segment lost 6 bases, leaving 2 bases of the junction unmatched. The CDR3 has 10 amino acids. The CDR3 region is CSAQGEPLHF. CDR3 nucleotide sequence: TGCAGTGCCCAGGGGGAACCCCTCCACTTT.

V gene TRBV15 combines with J gene TRBJ1-6, with no clear D. Per germline, CDR1 LNHNV and CDR2 YYDKDF (reference sequence). Trimming shortened V by 5 bases and J by 1 base, and 24 bases separated the two germline ends. The CDR3 covers 20 residues. CDR3 region: CATSPAGRSLIRSYNSPLHF. The CDR3 coding sequence is TGTGCCACCAGCCCCGCCGGGAGGAGCCTAATAAGATCCTATAATTCACCCCTCCACTTT.

This clonotype has a handful of counts. The rearrangement uses TRBV3-1 and TRBJ2-3; D unresolved. The V end lost 4 bases, the J end lost 0 bases, and 8 bases lay between the germline ends. Germline loops: CDR1 LGHDT, CDR2 YNNKEL (reference sequence). The CDR3 spans 14 residues. The CDR3 DNA reads TGTGCCAGCAGCCCGATCTCTAGCACAGATACGCAGTATTTT. Its translation is CASSPISSTDTQYF.

This clonotype was seen a handful of times. The V gene is TRBV4-3, the J gene TRBJ2-1; 8 positions agree with TRBD2. In germline, CDR1 is LGHNA, CDR2 YSLEER. The CDR3 consists of 16 residues. V lost 5 bases and J lost 3; bases outside the gene matches: 9. The CDR3 DNA reads as TGCGCCAGCAGCAAAGGGGCTAGCGGGTTCTACAATGAGCAGTTCTTC. As protein: CASSKGASGFYNEQFF.

This clonotype was recorded at least ten times. The rearrangement uses TRBV12-3 or TRBV12-4 and TRBJ1-1, with D possibly matching TRBD1 (6 bases). The CDR3 length is 14 residues. The V end was cut by 5 bases, the J end by 5 bases, with 15 bases between. CDR3 loop: CASSAGAARTEAFF. The DNA of the CDR3 is TGTGCCAGCAGTGCGGGGGCTGCGCGGACTGAAGCTTTCTTT.

The table lists this clonotype with a few counts. V is TRBV7-9 and J is TRBJ2-1; 9 bases fit TRBD2. The V gene end was trimmed by 2 bases and the J gene end by 7 bases; junction bases not matched to a gene: 15. CDR1 and CDR2 from the germline V gene are SEHNR and FQNEAQ (reference sequence). This CDR3 is 18 amino acids long. The CDR3 sequence: CASSLPPRLAGIGNEQFF. CDR3 DNA sequence: TGTGCCAGCAGCTTACCCCCTAGGCTAGCGGGGATTGGAAATGAGCAGTTCTTC. Using reference TRBV7-9 and TRBJ2-1 for the parts outside the CDR3, the full variable domain is DTGVSQNPRHKITKRGQNVTFRCDPISEHNRLYWYRQTLGQGPEFLTYFQNEAQLEKSRLLSDRFSAERPKGSFSTLEIQRTEQGDSAMYLCASSLPPRLAGIGNEQFFGPGTRLTVL.

This clonotype has just a few counts. The chain carries TRBV5-1 and TRBJ1-6; 7 nucleotides match TRBD1. V was clipped by 2 bases and J by 10 bases; unmatched bases: 3. The length of the CDR3 is 13 residues. Germline V gene data show CDR1 as SGHRS and CDR2 as YFSETQ. In DNA, the CDR3 is TGCGCCAGCAGCTTAACAGGGGAGTCACCCCTCCACTTT. This codes for CASSLTGESPLHF.

The CDR3 here is CASSFGLARRTQYF. CDR3 DNA sequence: TGTGCCAGCAGTTTTGGGCTAGCCCGAAGGACCCAGTACTTC. The chain recombines TRBV12-3 or TRBV12-4 with TRBJ2-5, with D tentatively TRBD2 (5 bases). The CDR3 is 14 residues long. Trimming removed 3 bases from V and 7 bases from J, with 15 bases in between.

The rearrangement joins TRBV7-2 to TRBJ1-1; unclear D gene. The CDR3 spans 13 residues. The V end was cut by 6 bases, the J end by 4 bases, with 12 bases between. Germline assignment: CDR1 SGHTA and CDR2 FQGNSA. The CDR3 is CASSRARTTEAFF. The CDR3 coding sequence is TGTGCCAGCAGTCGGGCCCGGACCACTGAAGCTTTCTTT.

A few counts support this clonotype. The rearrangement links TRBV12-3 or TRBV12-4 to TRBJ2-1; no definite D call. V lost 6 bases and J lost 4, with 7 bases in between. The CDR3 is made up of 12 amino acids. This chain's CDR3 is CASRKLYNEQFF. The CDR3 nucleotides read TGTGCCAGCAGAAAGCTGTACAATGAGCAGTTCTTC.

This clonotype came up many times. The chain couples TRBV5-1 to TRBJ2-3; a possible D gene is TRBD1 (6 bases). V was cut by 2 bases and J by 4 bases, with 8 bases left in between. This CDR3 comprises 13 residues. CDR1 and CDR2 from the germline V gene are SGHRS and YFSETQ. This CDR3 is CASSLWTADTQYF. The CDR3 DNA is TGCGCCAGCAGCTTATGGACAGCAGATACGCAGTATTTT.

This clonotype has a handful of counts. V gene TRBV6-2 or TRBV6-3 combines with J gene TRBJ2-3, with D perhaps matching TRBD1 (7 bases). The germline gives CDR1 MNHEY, CDR2 SVGEGT. Trimming pared 6 bases from V and 4 bases from J, leaving 17 bases between. The CDR3 consists of 15 residues. CDR3 nucleotides: TGTGCCAGCAGCGCTTCAGGGGGGCGAGCAGATACGCAGTATTTT. This gives the protein CASSASGGRADTQYF.

The chain has TRBV29-1 and TRBJ2-3, with TRBD2 identical over 10 bases. Germline CDR1 reads SQVTM; CDR2 reads ANQGSEA. The V segment lost 7 bases and the J segment 6 bases; nucleotides outside the gene matches: 10. CDR3 length: 14 residues. This CDR3 reads CSAISAGGLDTQYF. CDR3 bases: TGCAGCGCTATATCAGCGGGGGGGCTGGATACGCAGTATTTT.

The table lists this clonotype with a few counts. This chain connects TRBV7-8 to TRBJ2-3, with D unclear. V lost 3 bases and J lost 4, with 17 bases in between. Per germline, CDR1 SGHVS and CDR2 FQNEAQ. The CDR3 totals 16 residues. The CDR3 coding sequence is TGTGCCAGCAGCTTTGCCGCGCGCTCCTGGCCAGATACGCAGTATTTT. Translation: CASSFAARSWPDTQYF.